The TCR beta chain under discussion was sequenced for a study of blood T cells in healthy people across ages. V lost 0 bases and J lost 7, with 17 bases in between. This CDR3 is 16 amino acids long. From germline, CDR1 is SGHRS and CDR2 YFSETQ. Of note for this clonotype: Its antigen is unknown.

The study, taken as a whole, reports: Observed TCR beta diversity showed a strong correlation with the percentage of naive T cells as measured by flow cytometry. Any conclusive comparison of naive versus antigen-experienced cells was prevented by using unsorted PBMCs.

A second about 7 to 12 cycle PCR used barcoded and J-beta primers. TCRdb redid the calling of the 5' RACE reads with MiXCR, one entry per CDR3 protein. The sample consists of fewer than 2,000,000 distinct CDR3 sequences, around 42% of them appearing once. This chain joins TRBV5-1 and TRBJ2-1; TRBD1 is a possible D gene (6 bases). This receptor was obtained from a human donor in good health. Sequences were obtained from blood. CDR3 coding DNA: TGCGCCAGCAGCTTGGGGGGAAACAGGGTTGTAAATGAGCAGTTCTTC. This codes for CASSLGGNRVVNEQFF.